The clone carrying this T cell receptor beta chain was found many times. This CDR3 is built from 10 residues. V shed 6 bases and J shed 8 bases, with 10 bases lying between them. Germline V gene lookup returns CDR1 SQVTM and CDR2 ANQGSEA. This sample is part of a study of T-cell reconstitution after alpha-beta-depleted transplantation in children. For TCRbeta, the library was prepared with unique molecular identifiers. TCRdb reprocessed the PCR reads via MiXCR and lists one record per CDR3 protein. The data hold fewer than 550,000 distinct CDR3 sequences, with roughly 10% observed a single time. The rearrangement uses TRBV29-1 and TRBJ1-1, with no clear D. The sample here was PBMCs from the stem cell graft donor, taken from the stem cell graft. The sequence derives from a human donor who donated a stem cell graft to a child with acute myeloid leukemia. The CDR3 reads CSVIDIEAFF. CDR3 coding DNA: TGCAGCGTAATAGACATAGAAGCTTTCTTT.